This is a list of T cell receptor beta chains from one sample in a study of blood T cell repertoires in COVID-19. Libraries were prepared by immunoSEQ multiplex PCR; TCRdb keeps only in-frame clonotypes and omits some of them. The sample records 300,000 to 350,000 clones, roughly nine tenths being singletons. The material sequenced was PBMCs or T cells enriched from blood (not recorded which). Receptors originate from a woman between 25 and 40 years old who had recovered from COVID-19. Each CDR3 is given with its conserved first and last residue. The order of the fields is clone size, J gene, D gene, V gene, CDR3 protein, CDR3 DNA. The D gene is left open where the match is weak. Clone size is shown for a subset of rows, as once, few, many or a class of expanded clone.

clone_size: -
j_call: TRBJ2-5
d_call: TRBD1
v_call: TRBV7-8
cdr3_aa: CASSRDRGRETQYF
cdr3_nt: TGTGCCAGCAGCCGAGACAGGGGGAGAGAGACCCAGTACTTC

clone_size: -
j_call: TRBJ1-5
d_call: -
v_call: TRBV19
cdr3_aa: CASSAGSQPQHF
cdr3_nt: TGTGCCAGTAGTGCGGGGAGTCAGCCCCAGCATTTT

clone_size: once
j_call: TRBJ1-5
d_call: TRBD1
v_call: TRBV5-1
cdr3_aa: CASSLWGQSNQPQHF
cdr3_nt: TGCGCCAGCAGCTTGTGGGGACAGAGCAATCAGCCCCAGCATTTT

clone_size: -
j_call: TRBJ1-1
d_call: -
v_call: TRBV19
cdr3_aa: CASSMVGGTEAFF
cdr3_nt: TGTGCCAGTAGTATGGTTGGAGGGACTGAAGCTTTCTTT

clone_size: -
j_call: TRBJ2-2
d_call: -
v_call: TRBV3-1/TRBV3-2
cdr3_aa: CASSQVNRFTGELFF
cdr3_nt: TGTGCCAGCAGCCAAGTGAATCGGTTCACCGGGGAGCTGTTTTTT

clone_size: -
j_call: TRBJ1-5
d_call: -
v_call: TRBV30
cdr3_aa: CAWSSPWGGRGQPQHF
cdr3_nt: TGTGCCTGGAGTTCCCCATGGGGAGGGAGAGGTCAGCCCCAGCATTTT

clone_size: -
j_call: TRBJ2-1
d_call: -
v_call: TRBV25-1
cdr3_aa: CASSEHIRGRGTYNEQFF
cdr3_nt: TGTGCCAGCAGTGAACACATCAGGGGCCGCGGCACCTACAATGAGCAGTTCTTC

clone_size: -
j_call: TRBJ2-3
d_call: TRBD2
v_call: TRBV19
cdr3_aa: CASSIDSPTSGRDTQYF
cdr3_nt: TGTGCCAGTAGTATAGATTCGCCGACTAGCGGGCGCGATACGCAGTATTTT

clone_size: -
j_call: TRBJ2-7
d_call: -
v_call: TRBV28
cdr3_aa: CASSLLISGYEQYF
cdr3_nt: TGTGCCAGCAGTTTATTAATTAGCGGCTACGAGCAGTACTTC

clone_size: -
j_call: TRBJ1-1
d_call: -
v_call: TRBV5-5
cdr3_aa: CASSTQLADFNTEAFF
cdr3_nt: TGTGCCAGCAGCACCCAACTGGCAGACTTTAACACTGAAGCTTTCTTT

clone_size: -
j_call: TRBJ2-4
d_call: -
v_call: TRBV27
cdr3_aa: CASSSPATGGAKNIQYF
cdr3_nt: TGTGCCAGCAGTTCACCGGCGACAGGAGGAGCCAAAAACATTCAGTACTTC

clone_size: once
j_call: TRBJ2-3
d_call: -
v_call: TRBV4-1
cdr3_aa: CASSQVGRFDTQYF
cdr3_nt: TGCGCCAGCAGCCAGGTCGGGAGATTCGATACGCAGTATTTT

clone_size: once
j_call: TRBJ2-7
d_call: -
v_call: TRBV7-2
cdr3_aa: CASSYGIPVYYEQYF
cdr3_nt: TGTGCCAGCAGTTACGGGATCCCGGTTTACTACGAGCAGTACTTC

clone_size: -
j_call: TRBJ1-6
d_call: -
v_call: TRBV27
cdr3_aa: CASGPLSSYNSPLHF
cdr3_nt: TGTGCCAGCGGGCCTCTGAGCTCCTATAATTCACCCCTCCACTTT

clone_size: few
j_call: TRBJ2-1
d_call: -
v_call: TRBV11-3
cdr3_aa: CASSLSEVGDNEQFF
cdr3_nt: TGTGCCAGCAGCTTATCCGAGGTTGGCGACAATGAGCAGTTCTTC

clone_size: -
j_call: TRBJ1-5
d_call: -
v_call: TRBV10-3
cdr3_aa: CAISDGGNQPQHF
cdr3_nt: TGTGCCATCAGTGATGGGGGGAATCAGCCCCAGCATTTT

clone_size: -
j_call: TRBJ2-7
d_call: TRBD2
v_call: TRBV3-1/TRBV3-2
cdr3_aa: CASSPRLAKDEQYF
cdr3_nt: TGTGCCAGCAGCCCCAGACTAGCGAAAGACGAGCAGTACTTC

clone_size: -
j_call: TRBJ1-6
d_call: TRBD1
v_call: TRBV10-3
cdr3_aa: CATTAGQGSGNSPLHF
cdr3_nt: TGTGCCACCACTGCGGGACAGGGGTCCGGTAATTCACCCCTCCACTTT

clone_size: -
j_call: TRBJ1-5
d_call: -
v_call: TRBV19
cdr3_aa: CASSKSFHQPQHF
cdr3_nt: TGTGCCAGTAGCAAGAGTTTTCATCAGCCCCAGCATTTT

clone_size: -
j_call: TRBJ2-7
d_call: TRBD1
v_call: TRBV18
cdr3_aa: CASSPSAGTGGAEQYF
cdr3_nt: TGTGCCAGCTCACCATCGGCAGGGACAGGGGGCGCCGAGCAGTACTTC

clone_size: once
j_call: TRBJ2-2
d_call: TRBD2
v_call: TRBV5-1
cdr3_aa: CASSSGLVTGELFF
cdr3_nt: TGCGCCAGCAGCTCGGGACTAGTCACCGGGGAGCTGTTTTTT

clone_size: -
j_call: TRBJ2-7
d_call: -
v_call: TRBV7-7
cdr3_aa: CASSLAASLIFDEQYF
cdr3_nt: TGTGCTAGCAGCTTAGCGGCTAGTCTTATCTTCGACGAGCAGTACTTC

clone_size: -
j_call: TRBJ2-7
d_call: TRBD2
v_call: TRBV18
cdr3_aa: CASSPFRGSGRPPEQYF
cdr3_nt: TGTGCCAGCTCACCTTTTCGCGGTAGCGGGAGGCCCCCCGAGCAGTACTTC

clone_size: -
j_call: TRBJ2-1
d_call: -
v_call: TRBV7-8
cdr3_aa: CASSLAGGYNEQFF
cdr3_nt: TGTGCCAGCAGCTTAGCGGGCGGGTACAATGAGCAGTTCTTC

clone_size: -
j_call: TRBJ2-3
d_call: -
v_call: TRBV6-2/TRBV6-3
cdr3_aa: CASSTAGTTQYF
cdr3_nt: TGTGCCAGCAGTACCGCCGGGACAACGCAGTATTTT

clone_size: -
j_call: TRBJ2-1
d_call: TRBD2
v_call: TRBV24-1
cdr3_aa: CATSDIRPGLAGVSYNEQFF
cdr3_nt: TGTGCCACCAGTGATATCCGCCCCGGACTAGCGGGGGTTTCCTACAATGAGCAGTTCTTC

clone_size: -
j_call: TRBJ2-1
d_call: -
v_call: TRBV11-1
cdr3_aa: CASSLGSGMKFF
cdr3_nt: TGTGCCAGCAGCTTAGGGTCGGGGATGAAGTTCTTC

clone_size: -
j_call: TRBJ2-7
d_call: TRBD1
v_call: TRBV9
cdr3_aa: CASSVGRQGAGEQYF
cdr3_nt: TGTGCCAGCAGCGTAGGGAGACAGGGGGCGGGAGAGCAGTACTTC

clone_size: -
j_call: TRBJ1-1
d_call: -
v_call: TRBV5-1
cdr3_aa: CASSPLWANTEAFF
cdr3_nt: TGCGCCAGCAGCCCCCTGTGGGCCAACACTGAAGCTTTCTTT

clone_size: -
j_call: TRBJ1-2
d_call: -
v_call: TRBV7-9
cdr3_aa: CASSSYRETPPLNYGYTF
cdr3_nt: TGTGCCAGCAGCTCATACAGGGAAACCCCTCCTCTTAACTATGGCTACACCTTC

clone_size: -
j_call: TRBJ2-1
d_call: -
v_call: TRBV10-3
cdr3_aa: CAISGGPRDLRGVNEQFF
cdr3_nt: TGTGCCATCAGTGGGGGACCAAGGGACTTAAGGGGTGTAAATGAGCAGTTCTTC

clone_size: -
j_call: TRBJ2-1
d_call: TRBD2
v_call: TRBV5-1
cdr3_aa: CASSLVGRENEQFF
cdr3_nt: TGCGCCAGCAGCTTGGTTGGGCGGGAGAATGAGCAGTTCTTC

clone_size: once
j_call: TRBJ1-2
d_call: -
v_call: TRBV5-5
cdr3_aa: CASSLRRAGYGYTF
cdr3_nt: TGTGCCAGCAGTTTGAGGAGGGCTGGATATGGCTACACCTTC

clone_size: -
j_call: TRBJ2-1
d_call: TRBD1
v_call: TRBV10-1
cdr3_aa: CASRDQPGGINEQFF
cdr3_nt: TGCGCCAGCAGAGACCAGCCAGGGGGAATCAATGAGCAGTTCTTC

clone_size: once
j_call: TRBJ2-1
d_call: TRBD2
v_call: TRBV24-1
cdr3_aa: CATSVGPTSEPAKAYNEQFF
cdr3_nt: TGTGCCACCAGTGTCGGCCCCACTAGCGAGCCAGCGAAAGCCTACAATGAGCAGTTCTTC

clone_size: -
j_call: TRBJ2-1
d_call: -
v_call: TRBV10-3
cdr3_aa: CAISEAAAVYSYNEQFF
cdr3_nt: TGTGCCATCAGTGAAGCGGCAGCGGTATACTCCTACAATGAGCAGTTCTTC